This TCR beta chain stems from a study of cytomegalovirus exposure and HLA in healthy donors. Study-level findings and limits: V- and J-gene trimming of TCR beta was linked (in a later analysis) to a missense DCLRE1C variant. Within the data, a cluster of highly shared sequence variants was likely a sequencing artifact. In a later analysis, several top co-occurrence clusters appeared linked to parvovirus B19, influenza, CMV and Epstein-Barr virus. TCR beta V segments were, for the most part, productive about 90% or about 30% of the time in an earlier analysis.

The germline V gene has CDR1 MDHEN and CDR2 SYDVKM. The CDR3 length is 14 residues. The V end was cut by 5 bases, the J end by 3 bases, with 11 bases between. This clone has just a few counts. Its antigen is unidentified. Use of 60 Vbeta and 13 Jbeta primers characterized the PCR. Generated by immunoSEQ multiplex PCR, the TCRdb table keeps only in-frame clones and is missing some. The repertoire consists of about 140,000 clones, with about 72% occurring once and the leading ten covering roughly 4%. The sample consisted of PBMCs. This TCR was sampled from a man in his sixties in good health and CMV-seronegative. The chain carries TRBV28 and TRBJ2-1; tentative D call: TRBD2 (5 bases). CDR3 loop: CASSRLASYNEQFF. CDR3 in DNA: TGTGCCAGCAGTCGATTAGCGAGCTACAATGAGCAGTTCTTC.